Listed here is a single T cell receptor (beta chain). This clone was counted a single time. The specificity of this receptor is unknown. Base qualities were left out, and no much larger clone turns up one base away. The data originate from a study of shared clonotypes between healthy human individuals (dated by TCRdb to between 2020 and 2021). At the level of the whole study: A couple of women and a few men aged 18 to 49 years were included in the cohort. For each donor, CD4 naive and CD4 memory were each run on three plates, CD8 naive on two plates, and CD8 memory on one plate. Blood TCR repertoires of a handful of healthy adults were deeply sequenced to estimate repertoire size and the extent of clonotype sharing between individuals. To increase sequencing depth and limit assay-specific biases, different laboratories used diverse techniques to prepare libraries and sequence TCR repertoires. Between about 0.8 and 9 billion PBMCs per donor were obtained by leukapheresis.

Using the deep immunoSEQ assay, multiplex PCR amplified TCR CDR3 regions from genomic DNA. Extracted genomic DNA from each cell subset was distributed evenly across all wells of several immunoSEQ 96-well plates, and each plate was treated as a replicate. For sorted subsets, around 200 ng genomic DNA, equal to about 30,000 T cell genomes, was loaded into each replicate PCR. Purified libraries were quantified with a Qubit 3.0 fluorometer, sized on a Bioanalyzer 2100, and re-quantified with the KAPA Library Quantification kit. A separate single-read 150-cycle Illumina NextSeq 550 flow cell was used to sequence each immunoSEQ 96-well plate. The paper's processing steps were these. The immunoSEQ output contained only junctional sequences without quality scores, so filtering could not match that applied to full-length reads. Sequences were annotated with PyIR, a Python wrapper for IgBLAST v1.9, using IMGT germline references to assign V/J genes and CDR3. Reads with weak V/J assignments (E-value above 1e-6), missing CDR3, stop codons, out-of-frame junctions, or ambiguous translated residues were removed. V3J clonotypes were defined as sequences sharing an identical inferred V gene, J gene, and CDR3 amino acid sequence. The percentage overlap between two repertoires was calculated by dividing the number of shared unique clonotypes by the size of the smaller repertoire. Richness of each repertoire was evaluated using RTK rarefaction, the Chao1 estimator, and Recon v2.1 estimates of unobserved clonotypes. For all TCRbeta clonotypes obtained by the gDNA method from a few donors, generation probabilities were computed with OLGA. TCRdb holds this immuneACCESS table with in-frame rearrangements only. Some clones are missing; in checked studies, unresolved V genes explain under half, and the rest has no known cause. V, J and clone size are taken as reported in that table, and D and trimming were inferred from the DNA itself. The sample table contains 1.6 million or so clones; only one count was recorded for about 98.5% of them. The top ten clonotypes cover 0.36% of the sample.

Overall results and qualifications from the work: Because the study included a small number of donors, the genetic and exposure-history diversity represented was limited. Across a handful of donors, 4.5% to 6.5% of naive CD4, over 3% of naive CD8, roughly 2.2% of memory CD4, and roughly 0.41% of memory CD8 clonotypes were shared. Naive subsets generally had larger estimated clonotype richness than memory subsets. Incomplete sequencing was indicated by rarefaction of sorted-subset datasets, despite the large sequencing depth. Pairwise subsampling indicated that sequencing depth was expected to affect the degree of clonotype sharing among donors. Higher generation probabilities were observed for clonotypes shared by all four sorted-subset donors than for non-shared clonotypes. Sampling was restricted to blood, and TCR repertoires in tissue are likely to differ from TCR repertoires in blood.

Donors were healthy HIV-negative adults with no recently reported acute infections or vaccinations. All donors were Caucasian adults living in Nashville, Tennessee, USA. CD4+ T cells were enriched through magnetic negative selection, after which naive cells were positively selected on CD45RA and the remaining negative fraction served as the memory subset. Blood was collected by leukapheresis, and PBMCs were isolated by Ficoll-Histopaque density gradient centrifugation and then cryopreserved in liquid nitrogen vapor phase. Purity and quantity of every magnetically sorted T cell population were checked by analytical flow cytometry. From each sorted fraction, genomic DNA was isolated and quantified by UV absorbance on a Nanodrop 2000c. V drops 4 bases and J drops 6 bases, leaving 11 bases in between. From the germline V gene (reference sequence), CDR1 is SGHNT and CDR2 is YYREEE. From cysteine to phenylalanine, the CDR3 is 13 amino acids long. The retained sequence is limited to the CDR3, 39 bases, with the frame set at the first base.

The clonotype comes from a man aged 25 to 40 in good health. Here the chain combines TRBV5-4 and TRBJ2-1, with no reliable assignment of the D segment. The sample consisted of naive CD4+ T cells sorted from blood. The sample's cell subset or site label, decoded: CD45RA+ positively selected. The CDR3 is CASSGLGPNEQFF. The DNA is TGTGCCAGCAGCGGCCTAGGGCCCAATGAGCAGTTCTTC.